The 5 T cell receptor beta chains below all came from one sample that was sequenced in a study of cytomegalovirus exposure and HLA in healthy donors. Primers: 60 Vbeta forward and 13 Jbeta reverse. Libraries were prepared by immunoSEQ multiplex PCR; TCRdb keeps only in-frame clonotypes and omits some of them. In the table there are some 190,000 clones, over 70% of which are singletons. Source material: PBMCs. The receptors come from a woman aged 25 to 39 in good health and CMV-seropositive.

CDR3 coding DNA: TGTGCCAGCAGTACGGAACAGCCTGTCTATGGCTACACCTTC. It specifies CASSTEQPVYGYTF. The rearrangement links TRBV6-6 to TRBJ1-2; D call uncertain. V was shortened by 5 bases and J by 4 bases, with 14 bases between the two germline ends. CDR3 length: 14 residues. Germline V CDR1 and CDR2: MNHNY, SVGAGI (reference sequence).

This clone came up a few times. The gene calls are TRBV28 and TRBJ2-5; a possible D gene is TRBD1 (6 bases). The better agreement between TRBJ2-7 and the DNA end casts doubt on the J call. CDR3 length: 13 amino acids. Germline V gene sequence: CDR1 MDHEN, CDR2 SYDVKM. The CDR3 protein is CASSPGATYEQYF. The CDR3 DNA follows: TGTGCCAGCAGTCCAGGGGCGACCTACGAGCAGTACTTC.

The chain employs TRBV19 and TRBJ2-7; no clear D gene. Germline V gene lookup returns CDR1 LNHDA and CDR2 SQIVND (reference sequence). CDR3 length: 13 residues. The germline V and J ends were trimmed by 3 bases and 3 bases, with 9 bases remaining between them. CDR3 sequence: CASSIGGYYEQYF. CDR3 DNA: TGTGCCAGTAGTATTGGCGGATACTACGAGCAGTACTTC.

This clone has just a few counts. CDR3 nucleotides: TGCGCCAGCAGCCTGGGACTAGCGTCCAATGAGCAGTTCTTC. Protein: CASSLGLASNEQFF. The chain combines TRBV5-1 with TRBJ2-1, with 10 bases lining up with TRBD2. CDR1 is SGHRS, CDR2 YFSETQ, per germline. The V and J ends lost 4 bases and 6 bases, in that order; junction bases with no gene match: 4. The CDR3 totals 14 residues.

This clone was recorded only once. The chain couples TRBV19 to TRBJ2-7; possibly TRBD1 for D (5 bases). Deletions cut 4 bases from V and 2 bases from J, with 12 bases between. The V gene's germline CDR1 is LNHDA and CDR2 SQIVND (reference sequence). This CDR3 is 14 amino acids long. The DNA for the CDR3 is TGTGCCAGTAGTAATGGTCAGGGTGCCTACGAGCAGTACTTC. Translation: CASSNGQGAYEQYF.